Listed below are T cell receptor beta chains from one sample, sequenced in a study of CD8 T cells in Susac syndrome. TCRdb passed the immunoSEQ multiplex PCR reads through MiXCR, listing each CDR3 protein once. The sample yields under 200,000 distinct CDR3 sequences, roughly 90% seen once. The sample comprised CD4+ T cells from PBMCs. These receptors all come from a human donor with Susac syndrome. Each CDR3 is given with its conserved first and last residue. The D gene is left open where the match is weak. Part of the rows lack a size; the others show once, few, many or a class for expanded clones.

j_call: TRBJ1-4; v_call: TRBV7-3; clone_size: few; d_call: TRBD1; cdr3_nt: TGTGCCAGCAGCCTTGGGACAGTTGAAAAACTGTTTTTT; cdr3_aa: CASSLGTVEKLFF
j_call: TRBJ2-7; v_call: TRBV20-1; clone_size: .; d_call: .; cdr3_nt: TGCAGTGCTAGAGCTGCGTTTGAGGGCGGGATCTCCTACGAGCAGTACTTC; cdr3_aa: CSARAAFEGGISYEQYF
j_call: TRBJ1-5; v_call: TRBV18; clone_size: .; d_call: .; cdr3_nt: TGTGCCAGCTCACGACAGGACAATCAGCCCCAGCATTTT; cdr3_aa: CASSRQDNQPQHF
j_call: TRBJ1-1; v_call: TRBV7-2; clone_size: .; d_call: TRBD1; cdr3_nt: TGTGCCAGCAGCGAGCGGACAGGGTATGACACTGAAGCTTTCTTT; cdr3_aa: CASSERTGYDTEAFF
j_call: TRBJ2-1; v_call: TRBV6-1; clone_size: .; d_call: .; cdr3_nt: TGTGCCAGCAGTGAATCTTGGGGCGGATACAATGAGCAGTTCTTC; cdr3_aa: CASSESWGGYNEQFF
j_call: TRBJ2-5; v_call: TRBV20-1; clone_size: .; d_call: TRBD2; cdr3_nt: TGCAGTGCTAGAGGGACTAGCGGGAGAGTGTATGAGACCCAGTACTTC; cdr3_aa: CSARGTSGRVYETQYF
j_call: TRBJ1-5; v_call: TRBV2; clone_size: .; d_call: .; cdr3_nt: TGTGCCAGCAGTGCGACGGGAAACAATCAGCCCCAGCATTTT; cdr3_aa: CASSATGNNQPQHF
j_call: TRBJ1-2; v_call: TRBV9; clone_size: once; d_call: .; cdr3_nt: TGTGCCAGCAGCGTAGCGAGTCAGGGTAACTATGGCTACACCTTC; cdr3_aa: CASSVASQGNYGYTF
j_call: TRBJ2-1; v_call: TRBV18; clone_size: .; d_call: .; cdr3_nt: TGTGCCAGCTCACCACACCAGCAGGCCAATGAGCAGTTCTTC; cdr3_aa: CASSPHQQANEQFF
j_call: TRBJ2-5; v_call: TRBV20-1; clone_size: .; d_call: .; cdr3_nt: TGCAGTGCTCAACGGGACGGCGGATTGGGGACCCAGTACTTC; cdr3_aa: CSAQRDGGLGTQYF
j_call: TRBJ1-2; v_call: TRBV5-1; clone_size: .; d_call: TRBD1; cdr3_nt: TGCGCCAGCAGCTCCCACCGGGACAGGGGGCGAGATGGCTACACCTTC; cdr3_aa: CASSSHRDRGRDGYTF
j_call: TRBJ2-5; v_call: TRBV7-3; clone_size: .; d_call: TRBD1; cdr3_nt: TGTGCCAGCAGCTTGCAGGGGGCCATATTAGAGACCCAGTACTTC; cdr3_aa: CASSLQGAILETQYF
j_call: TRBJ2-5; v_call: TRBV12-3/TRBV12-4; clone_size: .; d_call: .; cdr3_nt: TGTGCCAGCAGTTTTTCAGGGCCGACGGAGACCCAGTACTTC; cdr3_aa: CASSFSGPTETQYF
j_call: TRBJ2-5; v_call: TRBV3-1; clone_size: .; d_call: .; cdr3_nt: TGTGCCAGCAGCCCCAGGCCCGCAGGGGAAGAGACCCAGTACTTC; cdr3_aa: CASSPRPAGEETQYF
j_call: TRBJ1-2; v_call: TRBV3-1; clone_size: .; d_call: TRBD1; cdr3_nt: TGTGCCAGCAGCCTCCAAGACAGGGGCTATGGCTACACCTTC; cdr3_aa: CASSLQDRGYGYTF
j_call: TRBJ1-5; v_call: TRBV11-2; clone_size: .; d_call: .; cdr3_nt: TGTGCCAGCAGCTTAGACCACACACAGCCCCAGCATTTT; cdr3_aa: CASSLDHTQPQHF
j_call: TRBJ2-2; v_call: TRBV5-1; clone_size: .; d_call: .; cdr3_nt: TGCGCCAGCAGCACCGGGACAACCTCCAACACCGGGGAGCTGTTTTTT; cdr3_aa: CASSTGTTSNTGELFF
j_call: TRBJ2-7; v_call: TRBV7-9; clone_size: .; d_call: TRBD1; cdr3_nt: TGTGCCAGCAGCCCAAGCGGACAGGGTACCCACGAGCAGTACTTC; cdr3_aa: CASSPSGQGTHEQYF
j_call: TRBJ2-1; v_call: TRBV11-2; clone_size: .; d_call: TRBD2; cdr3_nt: TGTGCCAGCAGCTCCACTAGCGGATCCTACAATGAGCAGTTCTTC; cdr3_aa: CASSSTSGSYNEQFF
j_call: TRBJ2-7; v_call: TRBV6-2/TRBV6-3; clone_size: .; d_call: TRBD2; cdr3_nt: TGTGCCAGCACCTCGGGGGGGACTAGCTCCTACGAGCAGTACTTC; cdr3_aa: CASTSGGTSSYEQYF
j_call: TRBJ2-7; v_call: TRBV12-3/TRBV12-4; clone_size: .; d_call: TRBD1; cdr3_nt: TGTGCCAGCAGCCGGGACAGGGTGAGCGAGCAGTACTTC; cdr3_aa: CASSRDRVSEQYF
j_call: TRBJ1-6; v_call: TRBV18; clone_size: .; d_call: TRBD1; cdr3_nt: TGTGCCAGCTCTCTAACCGGGACAGGGGAAAATTCACCCCTCCACTTT; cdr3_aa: CASSLTGTGENSPLHF
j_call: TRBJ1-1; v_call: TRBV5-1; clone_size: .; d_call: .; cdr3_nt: TGCGCCAGCAGTTCAGGGGTGGACACTGAAGCTTTCTTT; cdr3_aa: CASSSGVDTEAFF
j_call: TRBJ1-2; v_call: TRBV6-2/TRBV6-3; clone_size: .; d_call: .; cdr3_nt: TGTGCCAGCAGTTACATTGCAGGACCGAACTATGGCTACACCTTC; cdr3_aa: CASSYIAGPNYGYTF
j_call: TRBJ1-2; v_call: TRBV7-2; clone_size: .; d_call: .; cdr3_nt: TGTGCCAGCAGCTTATTATGGGGGCGCACTAACTACTATGGCTACACCTTC; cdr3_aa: CASSLLWGRTNYYGYTF
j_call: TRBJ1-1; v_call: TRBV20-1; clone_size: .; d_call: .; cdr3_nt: TGCAGTGCTCCATCCGGGACATCGAACACTGAAGCTTTCTTT; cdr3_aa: CSAPSGTSNTEAFF
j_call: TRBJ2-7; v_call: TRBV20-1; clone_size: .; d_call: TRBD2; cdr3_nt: TGCAGTGCGCCGACTAGCGGGAGTTCCGTGCAGTACTTC; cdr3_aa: CSAPTSGSSVQYF
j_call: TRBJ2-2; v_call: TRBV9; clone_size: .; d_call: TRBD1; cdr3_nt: TGTGCCAGCAGCGTACAGGGGGCGCTTGCCGGGGAGCTGTTTTTT; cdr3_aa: CASSVQGALAGELFF
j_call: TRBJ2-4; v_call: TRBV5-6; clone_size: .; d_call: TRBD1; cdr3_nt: TGTGCCAGCAGCTCGTTTTTGGGGACAGGGACCCTAGCCAAAAACATTCAGTACTTC; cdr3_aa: CASSSFLGTGTLAKNIQYF
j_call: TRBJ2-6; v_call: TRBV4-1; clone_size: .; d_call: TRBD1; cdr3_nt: TGCGCCAGCAGCCGAGGGACAGGGGGCGTAGCTGGGGCCAACGTCCTGACTTTC; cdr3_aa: CASSRGTGGVAGANVLTF
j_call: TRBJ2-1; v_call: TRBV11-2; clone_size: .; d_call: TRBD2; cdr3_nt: TGTGCCAGCAGCTACGGACTAGCCGGTGAGCAGTTCTTC; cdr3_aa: CASSYGLAGEQFF
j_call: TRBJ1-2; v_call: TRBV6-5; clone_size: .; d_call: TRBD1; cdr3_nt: TGTGCCAGCAGGTTGGGGACAGACGCTTACTATGGCTACACCTTC; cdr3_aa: CASRLGTDAYYGYTF
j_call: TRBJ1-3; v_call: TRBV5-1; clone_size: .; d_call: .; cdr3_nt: TGCGCCAGCAGCTCTCGTCCCCTCTCTGGAAACACCATATATTTT; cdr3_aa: CASSSRPLSGNTIYF
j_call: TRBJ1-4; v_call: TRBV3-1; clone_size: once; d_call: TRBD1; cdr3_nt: TGTGCCAGCAGCGGGACAGACCCTAATGAAAAACTGTTTTTT; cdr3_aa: CASSGTDPNEKLFF
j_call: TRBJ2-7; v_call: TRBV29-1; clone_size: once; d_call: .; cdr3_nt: TGCAGCGTCGCGTCGAAAGGGGGAACCTACGAGCAGTACTTC; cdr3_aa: CSVASKGGTYEQYF
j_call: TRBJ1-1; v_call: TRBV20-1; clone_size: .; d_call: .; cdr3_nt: TGCAGTGCTCGAGACGCCGGTCTAGCTTTCTTT; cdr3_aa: CSARDAGLAFF
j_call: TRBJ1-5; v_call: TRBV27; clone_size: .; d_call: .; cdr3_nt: TGTGCCAGCAGTTTCTTGGCAAATCAGCCCCAGCATTTT; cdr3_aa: CASSFLANQPQHF
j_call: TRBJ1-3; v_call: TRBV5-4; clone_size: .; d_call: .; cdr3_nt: TGTGCCAGCAGCAGGGACGGGTTGTCTGGAAACACCATATATTTT; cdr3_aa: CASSRDGLSGNTIYF
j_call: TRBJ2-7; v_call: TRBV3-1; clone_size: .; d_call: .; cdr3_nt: TGTGCCAGCAGCCAAGAAGTATCGGCTTCGGAAGAGCAGTACTTC; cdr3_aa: CASSQEVSASEEQYF
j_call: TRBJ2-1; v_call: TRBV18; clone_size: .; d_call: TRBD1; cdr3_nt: TGTGCCAGCTCACCCCGCGACGGGACAGGGACCTACAATGAGCAGTTCTTC; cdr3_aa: CASSPRDGTGTYNEQFF
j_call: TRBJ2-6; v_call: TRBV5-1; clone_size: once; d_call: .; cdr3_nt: TGCGCCAGCAGCAGCAGGGGCCAATACTCTGGGGCCAACGTCCTGACTTTC; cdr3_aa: CASSSRGQYSGANVLTF
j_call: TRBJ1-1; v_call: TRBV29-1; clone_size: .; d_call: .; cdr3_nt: TGCAGCGTTGTTAGCATGAACACTGAAGCTTTCTTT; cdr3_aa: CSVVSMNTEAFF
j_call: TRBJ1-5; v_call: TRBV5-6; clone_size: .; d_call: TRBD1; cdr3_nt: TGTGCCAGCACCCGACAGGGGATCAATCAGCCCCAGCATTTT; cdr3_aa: CASTRQGINQPQHF
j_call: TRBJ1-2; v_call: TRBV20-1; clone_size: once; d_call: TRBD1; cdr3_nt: TGCAGTGCTAGGGCCGGGACAGGGGGCGCGCTCGGTGGCTACACCTTC; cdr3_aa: CSARAGTGGALGGYTF
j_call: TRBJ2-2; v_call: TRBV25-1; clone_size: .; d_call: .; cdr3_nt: TGTGCCAGCAGTGAATCGAGGGACACTTCCACCGGGGAGCTGTTTTTT; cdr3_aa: CASSESRDTSTGELFF
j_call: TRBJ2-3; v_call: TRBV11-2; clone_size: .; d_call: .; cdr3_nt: TGTGCCAGCAGCTTAGAGCGCGGGGTGGGCACGCAGTATTTT; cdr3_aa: CASSLERGVGTQYF
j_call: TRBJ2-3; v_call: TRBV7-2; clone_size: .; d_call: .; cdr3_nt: TGTGCCAGCAGCTTAGAAACAGCGACAGATACGCAGTATTTT; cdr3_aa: CASSLETATDTQYF
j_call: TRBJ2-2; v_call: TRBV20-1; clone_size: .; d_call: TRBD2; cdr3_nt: TGCAGTGCTAGGTTCGTTGGCGCGGGAGTTGTCACCGGGGAGCTGTTTTTT; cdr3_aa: CSARFVGAGVVTGELFF
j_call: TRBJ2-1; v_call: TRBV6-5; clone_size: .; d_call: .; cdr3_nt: TGTGCCAGCAGTCGGACCGGGACTGGGATGAATGAGCAGTTCTTC; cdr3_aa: CASSRTGTGMNEQFF
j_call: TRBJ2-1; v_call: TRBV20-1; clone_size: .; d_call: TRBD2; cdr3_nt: TGCAGTGCTAGTCCGGGGGGGGCTTACAATGAGCAGTTCTTC; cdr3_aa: CSASPGGAYNEQFF
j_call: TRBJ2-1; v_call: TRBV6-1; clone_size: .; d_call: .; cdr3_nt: TGTGCCAGCAGGGTACTCACGGGGCAATACAATGAGCAGTTCTTC; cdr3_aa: CASRVLTGQYNEQFF
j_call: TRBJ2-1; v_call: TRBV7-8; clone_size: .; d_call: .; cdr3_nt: TGTGCCAGCAGCTTAGCAGGCTTTGTGGGGCAGTTCTTC; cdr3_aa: CASSLAGFVGQFF
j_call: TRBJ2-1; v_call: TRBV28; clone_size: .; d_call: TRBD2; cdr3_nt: TGTGCCAGCAGACTTACTAGCGTACGGTACAATGAGCAGTTCTTC; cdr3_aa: CASRLTSVRYNEQFF
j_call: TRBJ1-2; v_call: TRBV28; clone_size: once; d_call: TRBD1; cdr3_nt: TGTGCCAGCAGCGGAGGGACAGTGACCCTTATTAACTATGGCTACACCTTC; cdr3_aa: CASSGGTVTLINYGYTF
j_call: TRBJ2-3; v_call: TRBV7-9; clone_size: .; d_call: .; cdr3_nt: TGTGCCAGCAGCCCTAGAGGGATCCCAGATACGCAGTATTTT; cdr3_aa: CASSPRGIPDTQYF
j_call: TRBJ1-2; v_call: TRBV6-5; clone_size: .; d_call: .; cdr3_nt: TGTGCCAGCAGTTACCTCGGGGCGGGAGGCTACACCTTC; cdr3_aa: CASSYLGAGGYTF
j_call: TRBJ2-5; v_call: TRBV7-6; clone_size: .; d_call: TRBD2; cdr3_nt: TGTGCCAGCAGCTTAGTACTAGCGGGACCCGAGACCCAGTACTTC; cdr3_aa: CASSLVLAGPETQYF